This T cell receptor (beta chain) emerged from a study of cytomegalovirus exposure and HLA in healthy donors. The CDR3 is 15 amino acids. Germline V CDR1 and CDR2: SGDLS, YYNGEE. J lost 6 bases, V lost 2 bases, and 5 bases had no gene match. The assay was immunoSEQ multiplex PCR, and TCRdb's table has in-frame clones only and misses some. The table lists roughly 56,000 clones, over 85% of them singletons. The sequence was obtained from a man younger than 35 in good health and CMV-seronegative. Sequencing was carried out using PBMCs. The gene calls are TRBV9 and TRBJ2-7, with 13 bases lining up with TRBD2. Written as DNA, the CDR3 is TGTGCCAGCAGCGTTTCGACTAGCGGGAGGTTCGAGCAGTACTTC. Translation gives CASSVSTSGRFEQYF.